A single sample is the source of the 30 T cell receptor beta chains below, sequenced in a study of T-cell reconstitution after alpha-beta-depleted transplantation in children. A TCRbeta library incorporating unique molecular identifiers was prepared. MiXCR, run by TCRdb on the PCR reads, gives a single entry per CDR3 protein. The sample contains more than 500,000 distinct CDR3 sequences, about an eighth of which appear only once. The input for sequencing was PBMCs, mostly from graft donor cells, taken 180 days after TCRalphabeta/CD19-depleted stem cell transplant. These receptors were collected from a female patient aged 2 to 10 who had a stem cell transplant for aplastic anemia, so the T cells may come from the graft donor.

This clonotype was detected a few times. This chain joins TRBV4-2 and TRBJ2-1, with D perhaps TRBD1 (6 bases). Trimming removed 0 bases at V and 7 bases at J, with 13 bases between. The germline V gene encodes CDR1 LGHNA and CDR2 YNFKEQ. This CDR3 contains 15 residues. The CDR3 DNA reads as TGTGCCAGCAGCCAAGATGGGGGCCCTCGGAATGAGCAGTTCTTC. It is translated as CASSQDGGPRNEQFF.

This clonotype has just a few counts. The genes are TRBV12-3 or TRBV12-4 and TRBJ1-2; D gene unclear. There are 12 residues in the CDR3. V was clipped by 2 bases and J by 7 bases, with 8 bases between them. This chain's CDR3 is CASSLFGLGYTF. Here the CDR3 DNA reads TGTGCCAGCAGTTTATTCGGGCTTGGCTACACCTTC.

At least ten counts were recorded for this clonotype. The chain joins TRBV20-1 to TRBJ1-2; possible D gene TRBD1, 5 bases. Germline CDR1 is DFQATT and CDR2 is SNEGSKA (reference sequence). The CDR3 totals 16 residues. V shed 6 bases and J shed 6 bases, with 26 bases lying between them. The DNA of the CDR3 is TGCAGTGCAAAGGCCGGGGACCCAAGTGGGATGGATGGCTACACCTTC. It encodes CSAKAGDPSGMDGYTF.

In this sample, this clonotype turned up a few times. The V gene is TRBV5-6, the J gene TRBJ2-1, with D unresolved. Germline loops: CDR1 SGHDT, CDR2 YYEEEE. The CDR3 is 15 amino acids. Trimming cost V 0 bases and J 11 bases, with 18 bases left between them. As DNA, the CDR3 is TGTGCCAGCAGCTTGGCTGGGATCGGTCCCGGACAGCAGTTCTTC. This gives the protein CASSLAGIGPGQQFF. Supplemented by reference TRBV5-6 and TRBJ2-1, the full variable domain reads DAGVTQSPTHLIKTRGQQVTLRCSPKSGHDTVSWYQQALGQGPQFIFQYYEEEERQRGNFPDRFSGHQFPNYSSELNVNALLLGDSALYLCASSLAGIGPGQQFFGPGTRLTVL.

The CDR3 reads CASSLIRGGRAYNEQFF. As DNA, the CDR3 is TGTGCCAGCAGCTTAATCCGAGGCGGGAGGGCCTACAATGAGCAGTTCTTC. The genes are TRBV28 and TRBJ2-1, with TRBD2 matching 9 bases. Germline CDR1 reads MDHEN; CDR2 reads SYDVKM. This CDR3 region has 17 residues. Losses at the gene ends were 6 bases for V and 2 bases for J; bases not matched to a gene: 11.

This chain joins TRBV27 and TRBJ2-3; 7 nucleotides align to TRBD1. This CDR3 region has 14 residues. V shed 2 bases, J shed 10 bases, and the junction held 9 bases outside the gene matches. Per germline, CDR1 MNHEY and CDR2 SMNVEV (reference sequence). Written as DNA, the CDR3 is TGTGCCAGCAGTTTAAAGGGGGCTGGTTATCCGCAGTATTTT. This translates into CASSLKGAGYPQYF.

Only a few counts were recorded for this clonotype. CDR3 sequence reads: CASSPITSSGANVLTF. The CDR3 DNA follows: TGTGCCAGCTCACCGATAACTAGTTCTGGGGCCAACGTCCTGACTTTC. V usage is TRBV18 and J usage is TRBJ2-6; D possibly corresponds to TRBD2 (5 bases). CDR1 is KGHSH and CDR2 is LQKENI in the germline V gene. Trimming pared 3 bases from V and 1 base from J, leaving 10 bases between. The CDR3 extends over 16 amino acids.

Only a few counts were recorded for this clonotype. The chain is built from TRBV12-3 or TRBV12-4 and TRBJ2-7; 8 bases line up with TRBD1. The V gene end was trimmed by 1 base and the J gene end by 5 bases; junction bases not matched to a gene: 4. This CDR3 is built from 14 residues. The CDR3 nucleotides are TGTGCCAGCAGTTTAGGGACAGGGACTCACGAGCAGTACGTC. Its protein product is CASSLGTGTHEQYV.

This clonotype was found many times. The chain joins TRBV29-1 to TRBJ2-3, with TRBD2 identical over 14 bases. There are 17 residues in the CDR3. Germline V lookup: CDR1 SQVTM, CDR2 ANQGSEA. The J segment lost 1 base and the V segment lost 6 bases, leaving 9 bases of the junction unmatched. The CDR3 spells CSVTGTSGSRGTDTQYF. CDR3 nucleotides: TGCAGCGTCACCGGGACTAGCGGGAGTAGGGGCACAGATACGCAGTATTTT.

The genes are TRBV6-5 and TRBJ2-1; D unclear. Per the germline V gene, CDR1 is MNHEY and CDR2 is SVGAGI. The V end was cut by 0 bases, the J end by 3 bases, with 9 bases between. The CDR3 contains 15 residues. CDR3 amino acids: CASSYSVLNYNEQFF. The CDR3 nucleotides read TGTGCCAGCAGTTACTCGGTACTAAACTACAATGAGCAGTTCTTC.

This clonotype was recorded at least ten times. This chain links TRBV12-3 or TRBV12-4 with TRBJ1-1; D is unresolved. This CDR3 spans 14 amino acids. Trimming stripped 3 bases from V and 0 bases from J, with 8 bases between. The CDR3 region is CASSFNGMNTEAFF. CDR3 nucleotide sequence: TGTGCCAGCAGTTTCAACGGTATGAACACTGAAGCTTTCTTT.

This clonotype was recorded a few times. The CDR3, as DNA: TGTGCCACCAGTGACTTATCCTACAATGAGCAGTTCTTC. Encoded protein: CATSDLSYNEQFF. This chain uses TRBV24-1 with TRBJ2-1; no definite D call. The V gene's germline CDR1 is KGHDR and CDR2 SFDVKD. The CDR3 covers 13 residues. Trimming stripped 4 bases from V and 1 base from J, with 4 bases between.

This sequence joins TRBV4-3 and TRBJ2-5, with 8 bases identical to TRBD2. This CDR3 is built from 15 residues. V gave up 1 base and J gave up 8 bases; unmatched junction bases: 9. The germline gives CDR1 LGHNA, CDR2 YSLEER. Here the CDR3 DNA reads TGCGCCAGCAGCCAAGGCCGGGGGGGGCTGTCAACCCAGTACTTC. The encoded protein is CASSQGRGGLSTQYF.

This chain joins TRBV6-2 or TRBV6-3 and TRBJ1-5, with D possibly TRBD1 on 5 matching bases. Germline V gene data show CDR1 as MNHEY and CDR2 as SVGEGT. Deletions cut 6 bases from V and 1 base from J, with 16 bases between. The CDR3 sequence is 16 residues long. The CDR3 is CASRGYGTSSNQPQHF. The CDR3 region has the DNA TGTGCCAGCAGAGGATACGGGACTTCGAGCAATCAGCCCCAGCATTTT.

Points on this clonotype: The junction departs from germline at one end; a sequencing error may be responsible. This chain uses TRBV12-3 or TRBV12-4 with TRBJ2-6; TRBD1 matches at 10 bases. The CDR3 is 18 residues long. The chain's CDR3 is CAISFRGTGVTGANVLTF. CDR3 DNA: TGTGCCATCAGTTTCCGTGGGACAGGGGTCACTGGGGCCAACGTCCTGACTTTC.

The J gene is TRBJ1-1, the V gene TRBV7-2, with 7 nucleotides matching TRBD1. The CDR3 loop spans 13 amino acids. Germline assignment: CDR1 SGHTA and CDR2 FQGNSA. J lost 5 bases, V lost 3 bases, and 3 bases had no gene match. The CDR3 spells CASSFTQGTEAFF. In DNA form, the CDR3 reads TGTGCCAGCAGCTTTACACAGGGGACTGAAGCTTTCTTT. Looking up the rest from reference TRBV7-2 and TRBJ1-1 gives the full variable domain: GAGVSQSPSNKVTEKGKDVELRCDPISGHTALYWYRQSLGQGLEFLIYFQGNSAPDKSGLPSDRFSAERTGGSVSTLTIQRTQQEDSAVYLCASSFTQGTEAFFGQGTRLTVV.

In this sample, this clonotype turned up many times. V and J are TRBV12-3 or TRBV12-4 and TRBJ1-1, with D unclear. This CDR3 is built from 17 residues. V was clipped by 0 bases and J by 0 bases, with 14 bases between them. This CDR3 is CASSLARYGNLNTEAFF. The DNA for the CDR3 is TGTGCCAGCAGTTTAGCGAGGTATGGGAACCTGAACACTGAAGCTTTCTTT.

A few counts support this clonotype. This chain links TRBV5-1 with TRBJ2-7, with D unclear. The CDR3 has 13 residues. V lost 2 bases, J lost 1 base, and 7 bases lay in between. CDR1 SGHRS and CDR2 YFSETQ come from the germline V gene. CDR3 sequence reads: CASSFWRSYEQYF. DNA of the CDR3: TGCGCCAGCAGCTTCTGGCGATCCTACGAGCAGTACTTC.

The chain's CDR3 is CSASRSGGWNEQFF. The CDR3 DNA reads as TGCAGTGCTAGCAGAAGCGGGGGATGGAATGAGCAGTTCTTC. This rearrangement joins TRBV20-1 to TRBJ2-1; 8 bases align to TRBD2. The germline CDR1 and CDR2 sequences are DFQATT and SNEGSKA (reference sequence). CDR3 length equals 14 residues. Trimming took 3 bases from V and 7 from J; bases not matched to a gene: 8.

The sample holds many counts of this clonotype. The rearrangement links TRBV9 to TRBJ2-5; D might be TRBD1 (6 bases). V lost 0 bases and J 5 bases, leaving 23 bases between the germline ends. The CDR3 consists of 18 residues. Germline CDR1 is SGDLS and CDR2 is YYNGEE. CDR3 in amino acids: CASSVGEPGQPGGETQYF. The CDR3 nucleotides are TGTGCCAGCAGCGTAGGGGAGCCGGGACAACCGGGTGGCGAGACCCAGTACTTC.

This clonotype came up a few times. The chain couples TRBV5-6 to TRBJ2-7; 11 bases are a match to TRBD2. This CDR3 is built from 13 residues. CDR1 and CDR2 from the germline V gene are SGHDT and YYEEEE. The CDR3 is CASSLGLAGPGGV. The CDR3 coding sequence is TGTGCCAGCAGCTTGGGACTAGCGGGACCCGGAGGCGTC.

This clonotype was counted between two and nine times. V and J are TRBV15 and TRBJ1-2, with 7 bases identical to TRBD1. J lost 3 bases, V lost 3 bases, and 10 bases had no gene match. The CDR3 spans 16 residues. CDR1 LNHNV and CDR2 YYDKDF come from the germline V gene (reference sequence). The CDR3 coding sequence is TGTGCCACCAGCAGGAGAATGACAGGGCGCTACTATGGCTACACCTTC. Amino acid sequence: CATSRRMTGRYYGYTF.

This chain uses TRBV13 with TRBJ2-2, with a possible D match to TRBD1 (6 bases). Trimming took 4 bases from V and 3 from J, leaving 12 bases between them. This CDR3 has 15 residues. The V gene's germline CDR1 is PRHDT and CDR2 FYEKMQ (reference sequence). DNA for the CDR3: TGTGCCAGCAGCTACAGACAGGACTACACCGGGGAGCTGTTTTTT. Its protein product is CASSYRQDYTGELFF.

The chain couples TRBV28 to TRBJ2-1; 15 nucleotides align to TRBD2. V trimming: 4 bases; J trimming: 6 bases; junction bases outside the gene matches: 7. The CDR3 spans 17 residues. Per the germline V gene, CDR1 is MDHEN and CDR2 is SYDVKM. The CDR3 bases are TGTGCCAGCAGTTCTCGGACTAGCGGGAGGGCGTTCAATGAGCAGTTCTTC. Its protein is CASSSRTSGRAFNEQFF.

This clonotype was found a few times. V gene TRBV19 combines with J gene TRBJ1-1, with 7 bases matching TRBD1. Germline-derived CDR1 and CDR2 are LNHDA and SQIVND (reference sequence). There are 15 residues in the CDR3. V lost 6 bases to trimming and J lost 3 bases; unmatched junction nucleotides: 10. The CDR3 region is CASRGAAQGDTEAFF. DNA for the CDR3: TGTGCCAGTAGAGGGGCGGCTCAGGGGGACACTGAAGCTTTCTTT.

This clonotype was picked up many times. The chain is built from TRBV16 and TRBJ2-7, with D hard to call. This CDR3 region has 13 residues. Trimming took off 4 bases at V and 5 bases at J, with 12 bases between the two ends. The germline V gene encodes CDR1 KGHSY and CDR2 FQNENV. CDR3 nucleotides: TGTGCCAGCAGCCCCTACAGAGCCCACGAGCAGTACTTC. Amino acids: CASSPYRAHEQYF.

A few counts support this clonotype. The chain has TRBV15 and TRBJ2-7, with a weak D call TRBD2 (5 bases). The CDR3 runs to 13 residues. The germline gives CDR1 LNHNV, CDR2 YYDKDF (reference sequence). With 0 bases removed from V and 3 bases from J, the gap between germline ends came to 6 bases. CDR3 protein: CATSRDGSYEQYF. In nucleotides, the CDR3 is TGTGCCACCAGCAGAGATGGGAGCTACGAGCAGTACTTC.

The gene calls are TRBV4-3 and TRBJ2-3, with D tentatively TRBD1 (6 bases). The CDR3 runs to 15 residues. Per germline, CDR1 LGHNA and CDR2 YSLEER. V dropped 0 bases and J dropped 2 bases, with 9 bases sitting between them. CDR3 DNA: TGCGCCAGCAGCCAAGATACAGGGAACACAGATACGCAGTATTTT. The encoded protein is CASSQDTGNTDTQYF.

The V gene is TRBV11-2, the J gene TRBJ1-3; D call uncertain. V lost 7 bases and J lost 0, with 10 bases in between. In germline, CDR1 is SGHAT, CDR2 FQNNGV. The CDR3 covers 14 residues. CDR3 in DNA: TGTGCCAGCACCCTTCGAACCTCTGGAAACACCATATATTTT. Translating it yields CASTLRTSGNTIYF.

This clonotype was counted many times. The chain is built from TRBV15 and TRBJ1-5; D remains ambiguous. Per the germline V gene, CDR1 is LNHNV and CDR2 is YYDKDF (reference sequence). The CDR3 has 14 amino acids. V was cut by 5 bases and J by 0 bases, with 8 bases left in between. The chain's CDR3 is CATSPGPSNQPQHF. CDR3 nucleotides: TGTGCCACCAGCCCAGGACCTAGCAATCAGCCCCAGCATTTT.